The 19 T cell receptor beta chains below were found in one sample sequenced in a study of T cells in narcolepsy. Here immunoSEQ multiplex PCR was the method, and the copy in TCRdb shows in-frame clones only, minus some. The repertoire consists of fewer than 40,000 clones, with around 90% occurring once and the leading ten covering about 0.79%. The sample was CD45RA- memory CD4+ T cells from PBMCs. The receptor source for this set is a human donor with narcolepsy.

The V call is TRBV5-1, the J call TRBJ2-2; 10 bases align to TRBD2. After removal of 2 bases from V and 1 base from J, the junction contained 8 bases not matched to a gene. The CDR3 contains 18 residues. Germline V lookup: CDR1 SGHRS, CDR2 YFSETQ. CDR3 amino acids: CASSFRASGSKNTGELFF. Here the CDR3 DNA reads TGCGCCAGCAGCTTTAGGGCTAGCGGGAGTAAGAACACCGGGGAGCTGTTTTTT.

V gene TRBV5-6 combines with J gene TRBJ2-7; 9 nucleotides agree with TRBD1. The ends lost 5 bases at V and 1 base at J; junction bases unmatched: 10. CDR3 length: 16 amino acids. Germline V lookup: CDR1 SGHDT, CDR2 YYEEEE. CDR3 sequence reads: CASSHFTGGRSYEQYF. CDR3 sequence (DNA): TGTGCCAGCAGTCACTTTACAGGGGGCAGGTCCTACGAGCAGTACTTC. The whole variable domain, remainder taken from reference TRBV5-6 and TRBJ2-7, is DAGVTQSPTHLIKTRGQQVTLRCSPKSGHDTVSWYQQALGQGPQFIFQYYEEEERQRGNFPDRFSGHQFPNYSSELNVNALLLGDSALYLCASSHFTGGRSYEQYFGPGTRLTVT.

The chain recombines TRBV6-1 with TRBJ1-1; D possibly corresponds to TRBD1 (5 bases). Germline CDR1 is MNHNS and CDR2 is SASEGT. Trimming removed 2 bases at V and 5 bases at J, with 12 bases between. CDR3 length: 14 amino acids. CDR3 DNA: TGTGCCAGCAGTGAATTCGAGGGGCGAACTGAAGCTTTCTTT. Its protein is CASSEFEGRTEAFF.

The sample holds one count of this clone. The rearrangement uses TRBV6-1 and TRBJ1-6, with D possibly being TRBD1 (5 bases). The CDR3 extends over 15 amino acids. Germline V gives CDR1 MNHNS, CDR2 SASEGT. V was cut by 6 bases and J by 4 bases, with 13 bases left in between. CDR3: CASRSSGGYNSPLHF. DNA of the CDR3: TGTGCCAGCAGGAGTTCGGGGGGGTATAATTCACCCCTCCACTTT.

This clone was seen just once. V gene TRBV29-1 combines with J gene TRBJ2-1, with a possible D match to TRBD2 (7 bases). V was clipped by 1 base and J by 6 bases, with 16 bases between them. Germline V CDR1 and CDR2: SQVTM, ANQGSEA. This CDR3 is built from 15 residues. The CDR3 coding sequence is TGCAGCGTTGAAGGATTGCGGGGGCGACGCAATGAGCAGTTCTTC. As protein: CSVEGLRGRRNEQFF.

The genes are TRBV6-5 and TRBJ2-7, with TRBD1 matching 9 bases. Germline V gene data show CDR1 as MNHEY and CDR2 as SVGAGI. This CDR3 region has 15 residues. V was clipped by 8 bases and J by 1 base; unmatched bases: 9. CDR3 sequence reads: CASPHGTGRSYEQYF. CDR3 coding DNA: TGTGCCAGCCCCCACGGGACAGGGAGGTCCTACGAGCAGTACTTC.

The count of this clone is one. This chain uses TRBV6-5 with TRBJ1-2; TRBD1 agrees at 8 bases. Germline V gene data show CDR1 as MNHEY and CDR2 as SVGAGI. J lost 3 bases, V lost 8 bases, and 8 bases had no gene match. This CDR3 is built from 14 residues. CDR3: CASAIQGAHYGYTF. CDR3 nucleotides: TGTGCCAGCGCCATTCAGGGGGCCCACTATGGCTACACCTTC.

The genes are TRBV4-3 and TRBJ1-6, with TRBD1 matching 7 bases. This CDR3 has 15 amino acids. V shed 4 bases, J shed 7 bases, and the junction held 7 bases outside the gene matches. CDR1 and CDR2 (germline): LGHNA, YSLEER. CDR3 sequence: CASSLEAGGNSPLHF. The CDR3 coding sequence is TGCGCCAGCAGCCTAGAGGCAGGGGGGAATTCACCCCTCCACTTT.

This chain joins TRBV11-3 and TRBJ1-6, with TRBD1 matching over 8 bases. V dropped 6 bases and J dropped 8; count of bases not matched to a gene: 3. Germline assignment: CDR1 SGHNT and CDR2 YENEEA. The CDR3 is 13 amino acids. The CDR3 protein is CASRGTGDSPLHF. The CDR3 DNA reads TGTGCCAGCAGAGGGACAGGTGATTCACCCCTCCACTTT.

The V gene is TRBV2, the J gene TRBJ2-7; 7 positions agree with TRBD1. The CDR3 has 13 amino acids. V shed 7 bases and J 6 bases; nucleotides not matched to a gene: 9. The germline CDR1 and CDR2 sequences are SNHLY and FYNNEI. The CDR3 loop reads CASKSMAGGEQYF. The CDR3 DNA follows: TGTGCCAGCAAATCGATGGCAGGGGGCGAGCAGTACTTC.

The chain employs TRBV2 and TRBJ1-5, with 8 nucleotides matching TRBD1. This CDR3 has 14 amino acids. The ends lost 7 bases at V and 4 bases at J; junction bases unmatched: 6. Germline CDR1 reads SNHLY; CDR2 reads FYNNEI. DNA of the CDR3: TGTGCCAGCACGACAGGGGCTACTAATCAGCCCCAGCATTTT. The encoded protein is CASTTGATNQPQHF.

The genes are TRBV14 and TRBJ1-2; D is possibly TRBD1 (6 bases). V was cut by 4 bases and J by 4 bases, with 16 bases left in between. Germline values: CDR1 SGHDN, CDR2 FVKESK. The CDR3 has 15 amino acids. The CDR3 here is CASSPHITGTYGYTF. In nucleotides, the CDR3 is TGTGCCAGCAGCCCACACATCACAGGGACCTATGGCTACACCTTC.

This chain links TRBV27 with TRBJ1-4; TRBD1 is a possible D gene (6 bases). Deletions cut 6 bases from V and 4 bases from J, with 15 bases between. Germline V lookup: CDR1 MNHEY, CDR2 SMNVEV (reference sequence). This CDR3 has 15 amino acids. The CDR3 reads CASRWGGASNEKLFF. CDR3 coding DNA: TGTGCCAGCAGATGGGGGGGGGCAAGTAATGAAAAACTGTTTTTT.

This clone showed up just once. Written as DNA, the CDR3 is TGTGCCAGCAGCAAACAGGGGGCGGGGAATCAGCCCCAGCATTTT. This sequence encodes CASSKQGAGNQPQHF. The J gene is TRBJ1-5, the V gene TRBV6-1, with 9 bases identical to TRBD1. Unmatched junction bases numbered 7, after V lost 6 bases and J lost 4 bases. Germline values: CDR1 MNHNS, CDR2 SASEGT. The CDR3 contains 15 residues.

CDR3 region: CASSIRQGVEDTQYF. The CDR3 DNA sequence: TGTGCCAGTAGTATCCGACAGGGAGTCGAAGATACGCAGTATTTT. The chain combines TRBV19 with TRBJ2-3, with TRBD1 matching 7 bases. This CDR3 has 15 amino acids. Germline V CDR1 and CDR2: LNHDA, SQIVND (reference sequence). With V trimmed by 3 bases and J by 5 bases, 8 bases remained unmatched.

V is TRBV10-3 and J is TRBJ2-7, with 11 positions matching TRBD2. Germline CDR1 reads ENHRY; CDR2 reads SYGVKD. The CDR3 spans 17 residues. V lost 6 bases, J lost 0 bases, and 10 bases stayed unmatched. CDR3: CAISTGLAGVSSYEQYF. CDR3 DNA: TGTGCCATCAGCACAGGACTAGCGGGCGTGAGCTCCTACGAGCAGTACTTC.

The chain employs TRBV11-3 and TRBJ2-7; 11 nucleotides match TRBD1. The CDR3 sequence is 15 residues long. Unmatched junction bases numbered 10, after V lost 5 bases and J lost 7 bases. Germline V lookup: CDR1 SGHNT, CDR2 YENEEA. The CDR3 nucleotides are TGTGCCAGCAGCCCCAGTGGACAGGGGGCTGGAGAGCAGTACTTC. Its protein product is CASSPSGQGAGEQYF.

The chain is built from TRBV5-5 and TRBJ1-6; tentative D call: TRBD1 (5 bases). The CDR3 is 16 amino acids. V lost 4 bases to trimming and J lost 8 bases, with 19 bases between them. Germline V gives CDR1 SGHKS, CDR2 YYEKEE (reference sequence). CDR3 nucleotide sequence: TGTGCCAGCAGCCTGGCTCCCTCGCGAGGGGATTCACCCCTCCACTTT. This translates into CASSLAPSRGDSPLHF.

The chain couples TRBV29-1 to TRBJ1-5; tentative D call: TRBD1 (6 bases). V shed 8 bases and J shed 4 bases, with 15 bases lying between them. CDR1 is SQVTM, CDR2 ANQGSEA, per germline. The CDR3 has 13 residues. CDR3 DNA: TGCAGCCCAACAGGGTGGGAAAATCAGCCCCAGCATTTT. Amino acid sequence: CSPTGWENQPQHF. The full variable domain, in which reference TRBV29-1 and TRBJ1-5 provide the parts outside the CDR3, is SAVISQKPSRDICQRGTSLTIQCQVDSQVTMMFWYRQQPGQSLTLIATANQGSEATYESGFVIDKFPISRPNLTFSTLTVSNMSPEDSSIYLCSPTGWENQPQHFGDGTRLSIL.